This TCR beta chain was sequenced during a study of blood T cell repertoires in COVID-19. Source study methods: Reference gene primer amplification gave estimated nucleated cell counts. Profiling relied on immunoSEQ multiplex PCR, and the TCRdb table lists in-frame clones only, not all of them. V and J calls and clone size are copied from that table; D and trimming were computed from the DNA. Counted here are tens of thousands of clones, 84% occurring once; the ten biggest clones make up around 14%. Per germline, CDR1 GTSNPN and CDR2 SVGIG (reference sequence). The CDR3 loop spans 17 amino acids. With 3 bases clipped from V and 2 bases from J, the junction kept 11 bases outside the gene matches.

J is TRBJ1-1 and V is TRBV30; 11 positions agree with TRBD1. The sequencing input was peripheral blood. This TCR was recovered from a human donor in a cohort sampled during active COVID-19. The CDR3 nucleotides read TGTGCCTGGAGGGGGCCAAGGGACAGGGGGTTCAACACTGAAGCTTTCTTT. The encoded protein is CAWRGPRDRGFNTEAFF.